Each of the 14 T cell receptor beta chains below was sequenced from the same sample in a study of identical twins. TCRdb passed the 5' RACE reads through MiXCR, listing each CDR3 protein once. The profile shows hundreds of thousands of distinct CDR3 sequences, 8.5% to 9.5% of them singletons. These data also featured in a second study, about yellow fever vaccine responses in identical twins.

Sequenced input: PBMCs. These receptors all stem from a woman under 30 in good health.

The CDR3 nucleotides are TGTGCCAGCCGCAACTTAGCGGGAGTATGGCAAGAGACCCAGTACTTC. It yields the protein CASRNLAGVWQETQYF. The chain links TRBV7-8 to TRBJ2-5, with 9 bases that match TRBD2. The CDR3 has 16 residues. J gave up 2 bases and V 8 bases, and 12 bases lay outside the gene matches. Germline assignment: CDR1 SGHVS and CDR2 FQNEAQ. The full variable domain, rest sourced from reference TRBV7-8 and TRBJ2-5, is GAGVSQSPRYKVAKRGQDVALRCDPISGHVSLFWYQQALGQGPEFLTYFQNEAQLDKSGLPSDRFFAERPEGSVSTLKIQRTQQEDSAVYLCASRNLAGVWQETQYFGPGTRLLVL.

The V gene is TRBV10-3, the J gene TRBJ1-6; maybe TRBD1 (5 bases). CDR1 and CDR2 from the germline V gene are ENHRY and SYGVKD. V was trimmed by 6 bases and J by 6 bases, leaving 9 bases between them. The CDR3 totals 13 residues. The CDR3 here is CAISEGSNSPLHF. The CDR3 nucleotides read TGTGCCATCAGCGAGGGGAGTAATTCACCCCTCCACTTT.

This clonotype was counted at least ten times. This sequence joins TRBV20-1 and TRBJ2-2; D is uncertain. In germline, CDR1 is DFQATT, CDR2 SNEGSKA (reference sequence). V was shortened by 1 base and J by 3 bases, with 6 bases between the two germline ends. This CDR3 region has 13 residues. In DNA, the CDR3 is TGCAGTGCTAGAGCCCTATACACCGGGGAGCTGTTTTTT. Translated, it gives CSARALYTGELFF.

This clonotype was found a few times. The CDR3 spells CSARDPGTVYEQYF. DNA for the CDR3: TGCAGTGCTAGAGATCCCGGGACAGTCTACGAGCAGTACTTC. V usage is TRBV20-1 and J usage is TRBJ2-7; 7 bases fit TRBD1. The CDR3 totals 14 residues. V trimming: 0 bases; J trimming: 3 bases; junction bases outside the gene matches: 5. The V gene's germline CDR1 is DFQATT and CDR2 SNEGSKA (reference sequence).

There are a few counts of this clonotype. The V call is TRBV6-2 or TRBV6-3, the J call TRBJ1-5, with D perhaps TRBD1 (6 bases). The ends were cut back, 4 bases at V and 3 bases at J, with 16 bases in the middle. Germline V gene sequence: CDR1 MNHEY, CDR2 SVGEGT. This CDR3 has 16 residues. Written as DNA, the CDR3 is TGTGCCAGCAGTTCCATCACAGGGATCTTCAATCAGCCCCAGCATTTT. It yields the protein CASSSITGIFNQPQHF.

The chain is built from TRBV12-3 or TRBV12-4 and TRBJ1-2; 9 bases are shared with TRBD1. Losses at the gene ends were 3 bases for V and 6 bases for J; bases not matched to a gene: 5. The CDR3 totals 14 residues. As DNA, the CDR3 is TGTGCCAGCAGTTTGGGACAGGGAGGGCATGGCTACACCTTC. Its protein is CASSLGQGGHGYTF.

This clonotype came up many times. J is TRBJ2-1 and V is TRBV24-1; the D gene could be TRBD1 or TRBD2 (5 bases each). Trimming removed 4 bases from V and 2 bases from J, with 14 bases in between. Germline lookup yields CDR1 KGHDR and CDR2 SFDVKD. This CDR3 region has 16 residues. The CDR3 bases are TGTGCCACCAGTGACTTCCGAGGGACCACCTACAATGAGCAGTTCTTC. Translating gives CATSDFRGTTYNEQFF.

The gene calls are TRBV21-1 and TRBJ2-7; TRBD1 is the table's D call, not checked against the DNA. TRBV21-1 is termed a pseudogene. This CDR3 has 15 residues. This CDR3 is CASSKEGGVPSEQYF. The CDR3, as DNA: TGTGCCAGCAGCAAAGAAGGGGGGGTCCCTTCCGAGCAGTACTTC.

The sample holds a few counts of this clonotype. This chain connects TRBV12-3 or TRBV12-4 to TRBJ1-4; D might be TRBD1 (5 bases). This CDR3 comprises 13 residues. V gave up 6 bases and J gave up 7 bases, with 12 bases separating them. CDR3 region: CASRKGMREKLFF. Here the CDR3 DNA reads TGTGCCAGCAGAAAGGGGATGCGTGAAAAACTGTTTTTT.

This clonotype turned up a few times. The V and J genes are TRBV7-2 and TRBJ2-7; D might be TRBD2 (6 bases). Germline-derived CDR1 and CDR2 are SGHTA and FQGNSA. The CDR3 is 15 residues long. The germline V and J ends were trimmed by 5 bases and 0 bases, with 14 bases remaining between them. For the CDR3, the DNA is TGTGCCAGCAGCAAACGGGACTCCCTCTCCTACGAGCAGTACTTC. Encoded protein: CASSKRDSLSYEQYF.

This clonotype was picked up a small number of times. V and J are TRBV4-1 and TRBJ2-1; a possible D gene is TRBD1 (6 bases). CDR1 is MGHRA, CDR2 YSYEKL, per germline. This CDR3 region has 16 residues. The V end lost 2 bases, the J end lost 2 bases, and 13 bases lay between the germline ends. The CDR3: CASSQLEAGAYNEQFF. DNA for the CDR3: TGCGCCAGCAGCCAACTAGAGGCAGGGGCCTACAATGAGCAGTTCTTC.

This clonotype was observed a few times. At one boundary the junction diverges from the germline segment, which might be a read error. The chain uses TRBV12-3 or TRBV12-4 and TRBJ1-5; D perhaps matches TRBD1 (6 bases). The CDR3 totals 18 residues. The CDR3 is CACSFFSGGHRGGQPQHF. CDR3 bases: TGTGCCTGCAGTTTTTTTAGTGGGGGACACCGCGGTGGTCAGCCCCAGCATTTT.

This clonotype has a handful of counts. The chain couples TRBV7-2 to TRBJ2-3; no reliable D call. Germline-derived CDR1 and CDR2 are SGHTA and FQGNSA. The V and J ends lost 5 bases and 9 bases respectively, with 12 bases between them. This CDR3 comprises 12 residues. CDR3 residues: CASSGPRITQYF. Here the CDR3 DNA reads TGTGCCAGCAGCGGCCCTCGGATCACGCAGTATTTT. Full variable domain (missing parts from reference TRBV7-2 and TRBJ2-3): GAGVSQSPSNKVTEKGKDVELRCDPISGHTALYWYRQSLGQGLEFLIYFQGNSAPDKSGLPSDRFSAERTGGSVSTLTIQRTQQEDSAVYLCASSGPRITQYFGPGTRLTVL.

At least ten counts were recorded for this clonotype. CDR3: CASSLEQPLTFGYTF. In DNA, the CDR3 is TGCGCCAGCAGCTTGGAACAACCTCTAACATTCGGCTACACCTTC. This chain joins TRBV5-1 and TRBJ1-2, with D unclear. Trimming removed 0 bases from V and 8 bases from J, with 17 bases in between. The germline V gene has CDR1 SGHRS and CDR2 YFSETQ. The CDR3 contains 15 residues.